This T cell receptor beta chain was captured in a study of breast tumors, draining lymph nodes, adjacent tissues. Study-level findings and limits: Luminal-like breast cancer showed significantly greater tumor-nontumor repertoire similarity than basal-like breast cancer did. The data were judged consistent with most tumor T cells coming from lymph node and expanding in tumor. Tumors had less TCR diversity than lymph nodes, more than nontumor tissue.

TCRdb redid the calling of the multiplex PCR reads with MiXCR, one entry per CDR3 protein. Of about 100,000 distinct CDR3 sequences in the sample, approximately 22% were seen once. The lymph nodes were axillary draining lymph nodes from breast cancer patients. At least ten counts were recorded for this clonotype. Its antigen is not known. From germline, CDR1 is SNHLY and CDR2 FYNNEI. This CDR3 is built from 14 residues. The ends lost 4 bases at V and 5 bases at J; junction bases unmatched: 1. This clonotype originated in a female donor with breast cancer. Some clones in this sample may be carry-over from other donors' samples. The sample comprised axillary lymph node tissue. The genes are TRBV2 and TRBJ2-1; 11 bases line up with TRBD2. Here the CDR3 reads CASSASGRNNEQFF. Here the CDR3 DNA reads TGTGCCAGCAGTGCTAGCGGGAGGAACAATGAGCAGTTCTTC.